What follows are 27 T cell receptor beta chains derived from one specimen sequenced in a study of blood T cells in healthy people across ages. Primers used in a second PCR of about 7 to 12 cycles were a sample-barcoded 5' primer and a J-beta primer mix. TCRdb re-called the 5' RACE reads with MiXCR, one entry per CDR3 protein. Of approximately 1,000,000 distinct CDR3 sequences detected, less than 45% appear once; the ten largest clones hold roughly 13%. Sequencing used blood. The receptors were gathered from a man younger than 35 in good health.

The CDR3 sequence: CSARGQVGQPQHF. CDR3 nucleotides: TGCAGTGCTCGAGGACAGGTCGGTCAGCCCCAGCATTTT. The gene calls are TRBV20-1 and TRBJ1-5; TRBD1 matches at 7 bases. Germline lookup yields CDR1 DFQATT and CDR2 SNEGSKA (reference sequence). V shed 5 bases, J shed 6 bases, and the junction held 7 bases outside the gene matches. The CDR3 spans 13 residues.

This clonotype was detected only a few times. V is TRBV4-1 and J is TRBJ1-2; tentative D call: TRBD1 (5 bases). This CDR3 is 15 amino acids long. Trimming took off 0 bases at V and 7 bases at J, with 15 bases between the two ends. The germline gives CDR1 MGHRA, CDR2 YSYEKL. The DNA of the CDR3 is TGCGCCAGCAGCCAAGATGTCATGGGGCCGACTGGCTACACCTTC. Translated: CASSQDVMGPTGYTF.

The chain has TRBV20-1 and TRBJ2-2; 7 nucleotides align to TRBD1. The J segment lost 4 bases and the V segment lost 1 base, leaving 6 bases of the junction unmatched. This CDR3 region has 15 residues. CDR1 and CDR2 (germline): DFQATT, SNEGSKA (reference sequence). Here the CDR3 DNA reads TGCAGTGCTAGAGTAGAAGGGGGCGTCACCGGGGAGCTGTTTTTT. Its translation: CSARVEGGVTGELFF.

This clonotype was seen a few times. The gene calls are TRBV7-2 and TRBJ2-5; 14 bases match TRBD2. This CDR3 has 17 residues. The V segment lost 5 bases and the J segment 3 bases; nucleotides outside the gene matches: 8. Germline V lookup: CDR1 SGHTA, CDR2 FQGNSA. The CDR3 DNA is TGTGCCAGCAGCCCGGGACTAGCGGGGGCGGATGAAGAGACCCAGTACTTC. This sequence encodes CASSPGLAGADEETQYF.

The chain combines TRBV9 with TRBJ2-7, with 7 bases matching TRBD1. There are 15 residues in the CDR3. Looked up from germline, CDR1 is SGDLS and CDR2 is YYNGEE. V gave up 4 bases and J gave up 4 bases; unmatched junction bases: 11. The CDR3 region is CASSPQTGSNYEQYF. The CDR3 DNA reads TGTGCCAGCAGCCCACAGACAGGGTCTAATTACGAGCAGTACTTC.

In nucleotides, the CDR3 is TGTGCCATATCGACAACGGGTGGAGCTAGCACAGATACGCAGTATTTT. This sequence encodes CAISTTGGASTDTQYF. This chain uses TRBV28 with TRBJ2-3; D ambiguous. V was pared by 10 bases and J by 0 bases, with 20 bases between. Germline V gene lookup returns CDR1 MDHEN and CDR2 SYDVKM. CDR3 size: 16 residues.

This clonotype came up once. This chain joins TRBV12-3 or TRBV12-4 and TRBJ1-1, with TRBD1 as a possible D gene (5 bases). CDR3 length: 15 amino acids. V was cut by 4 bases and J by 4 bases, with 16 bases left in between. The CDR3 bases are TGTGCCAGCAGTTGGGACGGGGAAAGGGCCACTGAAGCTTTCTTT. Amino acids: CASSWDGERATEAFF.

V gene TRBV12-3 or TRBV12-4 combines with J gene TRBJ1-2; perhaps TRBD1 as D (5 bases). The CDR3 length is 15 residues. V was clipped by 6 bases and J by 5 bases, with 19 bases between them. This chain's CDR3 is CASSQSRSRAYGYTF. The CDR3 nucleotides read TGTGCCAGCAGCCAAAGTAGGTCCAGGGCGTATGGCTACACCTTC.

This clonotype has only a few counts. Here the CDR3 reads CSNLKPRDRGHNEQFF. The CDR3 nucleotides are TGCAGCAACCTCAAACCCCGGGACAGGGGGCACAATGAGCAGTTCTTC. The chain is built from TRBV20-1 and TRBJ2-1; 12 bases align to TRBD1. The CDR3 is made up of 16 amino acids. Germline loops: CDR1 DFQATT, CDR2 SNEGSKA (reference sequence).

This clonotype was picked up a small number of times. This chain links TRBV4-1 with TRBJ1-2; TRBD1 is a possible D gene (5 bases). Trimming took 3 bases from V and 7 from J, leaving 24 bases between them. The CDR3 extends over 17 amino acids. Germline V gene lookup returns CDR1 MGHRA and CDR2 YSYEKL. The CDR3 protein is CASSQGSGDGSSGGYTF. In DNA form, the CDR3 reads TGCGCCAGCAGCCAGGGTTCCGGGGACGGTTCTTCTGGTGGCTACACCTTC.

As regards this clonotype: One junction end does not reproduce the germline sequence, and a read error may be involved. This chain joins TRBV7-9 and TRBJ2-1; TRBD1 or TRBD2 may be the D gene (5 bases each). The end of the DNA fits TRBJ2-7 better, so the J call may be wrong. CDR1 SEHNR and CDR2 FQNEAQ come from the germline V gene (reference sequence). This CDR3 contains 14 residues. This chain's CDR3 is CAGSLAGTYNEQYF. CDR3 nucleotides: TGTGCCGGCAGCTTAGCCGGGACCTACAATGAGCAGTACTTC.

The rearrangement joins TRBV20-1 to TRBJ2-7; 9 nucleotides line up with TRBD2. This CDR3 region has 15 residues. Trimming removed 3 bases from V and 2 bases from J; junction bases left unmatched: 8. CDR1 DFQATT and CDR2 SNEGSKA come from the germline V gene (reference sequence). CDR3 in amino acids: CSARGPSGVTYEQYF. The CDR3 DNA is TGCAGTGCTAGGGGCCCTAGCGGGGTTACCTACGAGCAGTACTTC.

V is TRBV3-1 and J is TRBJ2-3, with 10 bases identical to TRBD2. CDR3 length: 16 residues. After removal of 3 bases from V and 6 bases from J, the junction contained 9 bases not matched to a gene. The V gene's germline CDR1 is LGHDT and CDR2 YNNKEL (reference sequence). The CDR3 region has the DNA TGTGCCAGCAGCCATCCCGGACTAGCGGCGGGGGATACGCAGTATTTT. This sequence encodes CASSHPGLAAGDTQYF.

The CDR3, as DNA: TGTGCCAGCAGCTTAGTAATCGTCGGCAGCGTGGGTACGCAGTTCTTC. Translating it yields CASSLVIVGSVGTQFF. This sequence joins TRBV11-1 and TRBJ2-1, with D unclear. The CDR3 has 16 residues. Germline CDR1 reads SGHAT; CDR2 reads FQDESV (reference sequence). Trimming cost V 1 base and J 12 bases, with 22 bases left between them.

V is TRBV28 and J is TRBJ2-1; tentatively, D is TRBD2 (5 bases). The CDR3 has 15 residues. The V end lost 7 bases, the J end lost 7 bases, and 20 bases lay between the germline ends. CDR1 and CDR2 (germline): MDHEN, SYDVKM. The CDR3 bases are TGTGCCAGCATCACCTTAGGGAGTGGTGGAAATGAGCAGTTCTTC. This codes for CASITLGSGGNEQFF.

The V gene is TRBV7-6, the J gene TRBJ1-1; D ambiguous. V was clipped by 2 bases and J by 4 bases, with 8 bases between them. Per the germline V gene, CDR1 is SGHVS and CDR2 is FNYEAQ. The CDR3 is made up of 13 amino acids. CDR3: CASSLSVVTEAFF. CDR3 sequence (DNA): TGTGCCAGCAGCTTATCAGTCGTCACTGAAGCTTTCTTT.

This sequence joins TRBV12-3 or TRBV12-4 and TRBJ2-1; unclear D gene. This CDR3 has 14 amino acids. The V gene lost 5 bases and the J gene lost 0 bases, with 8 bases spanning the gap. The CDR3 DNA sequence: TGTGCCAGCAGTCATACTACCTCCTACAATGAGCAGTTCTTC. It specifies CASSHTTSYNEQFF.

This clonotype has a handful of counts. The V call is TRBV3-1, the J call TRBJ2-5; D remains unclear. Between the trimmed V and J ends, which lost 3 bases and 5 bases, there was a span of 19 bases. From germline, CDR1 is LGHDT and CDR2 YNNKEL (reference sequence). CDR3 length: 16 residues. The CDR3: CASSHTLTRMVETQYF. The CDR3 nucleotides read TGTGCCAGCAGCCATACGCTGACAAGGATGGTGGAGACCCAGTACTTC.

The V and J genes are TRBV2 and TRBJ1-4; 7 bases align to TRBD1. V dropped 6 bases and J dropped 3; count of bases not matched to a gene: 7. Per the germline V gene, CDR1 is SNHLY and CDR2 is FYNNEI. The CDR3 is 15 amino acids. CDR3 bases: TGTGCCAGCAGGGCTCAGGGGGTGGCTAATGAAAAACTGTTTTTT. It translates to CASRAQGVANEKLFF.

The chain employs TRBV7-9 and TRBJ2-1; 13 bases fit TRBD2. The end of the DNA aligns better with TRBJ2-7, so the J call may be wrong. This CDR3 comprises 16 residues. The germline V gene has CDR1 SEHNR and CDR2 FQNEAQ (reference sequence). The CDR3 region is CASSFTSGGAYNEQYF. The CDR3, as DNA: TGTGCCAGCAGCTTCACTAGCGGGGGGGCCTACAATGAGCAGTACTTC.

The chain employs TRBV5-1 and TRBJ2-3, with D perhaps TRBD1 (6 bases). Trimming took off 4 bases at V and 1 base at J, with 13 bases between the two ends. The CDR3 runs 15 residues. The germline CDR1 and CDR2 sequences are SGHRS and YFSETQ. CDR3 in DNA: TGCGCCAGCAGCAAAGGACAGACCCGCACAGATACGCAGTATTTT. Its protein is CASSKGQTRTDTQYF.

At least ten counts were recorded for this clonotype. The chain couples TRBV5-1 to TRBJ2-3; 10 bases map to TRBD1. The CDR3 extends over 14 amino acids. Unmatched junction bases numbered 7, after V lost 7 bases and J lost 5 bases. Germline V gives CDR1 SGHRS, CDR2 YFSETQ. CDR3 sequence: CASSPGQGIDTQYF. The CDR3 DNA reads TGCGCCAGCTCCCCGGGACAGGGGATAGATACGCAGTATTTT.

This clonotype turned up a few times. J is TRBJ1-4 and V is TRBV2; D is ambiguous. CDR3 length: 15 amino acids. The germline CDR1 and CDR2 sequences are SNHLY and FYNNEI. V lost 4 bases and J 0 bases, leaving 9 bases between the germline ends. CDR3 sequence (DNA): TGTGCCAGCAGTGCGGACCTTGCAACTAATGAAAAACTGTTTTTT. This sequence encodes CASSADLATNEKLFF.

This clonotype occurred a few times. The chain employs TRBV6-1 and TRBJ2-1; D is unclear. Trimming left V 2 bases short and J 3 bases short, with 5 bases between. CDR1 and CDR2 from the germline V gene are MNHNS and SASEGT. CDR3 length: 13 residues. CDR3 coding DNA: TGTGCCAGCAGTGAAACGAGCTACAATGAGCAGTTCTTC. Translated: CASSETSYNEQFF.

The J gene is TRBJ2-3, the V gene TRBV3-1, with TRBD2 identical over 9 bases. V lost 2 bases, J lost 5 bases, and 8 bases stayed unmatched. This CDR3 is 16 amino acids long. Germline assignment: CDR1 LGHDT and CDR2 YNNKEL (reference sequence). In DNA, the CDR3 is TGTGCCAGCAGCCAAATGGCGGGGGGGCCTGAAGATACGCAGTATTTT. This codes for CASSQMAGGPEDTQYF.

This clonotype was seen more than once but under ten times. V usage is TRBV20-1 and J usage is TRBJ1-1; D unclear. The CDR3 extends over 11 amino acids. CDR1 and CDR2 (germline): DFQATT, SNEGSKA (reference sequence). V was shortened by 5 bases and J by 1 base, with 5 bases between the two germline ends. The CDR3 loop reads CSAAGNTEAFF. Here the CDR3 DNA reads TGCAGTGCTGCTGGGAACACTGAAGCTTTCTTT.

The rearrangement links TRBV6-5 to TRBJ2-7, with D perhaps matching TRBD2 (5 bases). The CDR3 is 16 amino acids. The germline V and J ends were trimmed by 0 bases and 7 bases, with 19 bases remaining between them. Germline assignment: CDR1 MNHEY and CDR2 SVGAGI. This CDR3 reads CASSYSIIGVYNEQYF. The CDR3 DNA reads TGTGCCAGCAGTTACTCGATTATCGGGGTCTACAATGAGCAGTACTTC.